The 21 T cell receptor beta chains reported below all come from one sample, sequenced in a study of OX40 agonist ivuxolimab in advanced cancers. Library preparation used the immunoSEQ multiplex PCR assay. TCRdb holds this immuneACCESS table with in-frame rearrangements only. Some clones are missing; in checked studies, unresolved V genes explain under half, and the rest has no known cause. In this sample the table shows some 74,000 clones, 85% to 90% of which occur a single time. The ten largest clonotypes hold over 0.75% of the sample. This specimen consisted of CD4+ or CD8+ T cells sorted from blood, obtained in a trial of the OX40 agonist ivuxolimab. Receptors were obtained from an adult with an advanced solid tumor such as melanoma, head and neck, liver or kidney cancer.

This rearrangement joins TRBV19 to TRBJ1-5, with 7 bases fitting TRBD1. The CDR3 length is 16 residues. After removal of 7 bases from V and 2 bases from J, the junction contained 11 bases not matched to a gene. Germline V lookup: CDR1 LNHDA, CDR2 SQIVND (reference sequence). CDR3 residues: CASKSDRAGGNQPQHF. CDR3 nucleotides: TGTGCCAGTAAATCAGACAGGGCTGGGGGCAATCAGCCCCAGCATTTT.

V and J are TRBV5-8 and TRBJ2-6, with TRBD1 identical over 7 bases. Looked up from germline, CDR1 is SGHTS and CDR2 is YDEGEE. Germline trimming cut 3 bases from V and 0 bases from J; bases unmatched to any gene: 6. This CDR3 is built from 17 residues. As DNA, the CDR3 is TGTGCCAGCAGCTATCCGGGGACAGCCTCTGGGGCCAACGTCCTGACTTTC. The encoded protein is CASSYPGTASGANVLTF.

This clone was seen a handful of times. The V gene is TRBV4-1, the J gene TRBJ1-2; the match to TRBD1 covers 7 bases. Germline trimming cut 3 bases from V and 4 bases from J; bases unmatched to any gene: 8. Germline V lookup: CDR1 MGHRA, CDR2 YSYEKL. CDR3 length: 15 amino acids. CDR3 in DNA: TGCGCCAGCAGCCAGGATCACAGGGGACGCTATGGCTACACCTTC. Its translation is CASSQDHRGRYGYTF.

There are a few counts of this clone. The genes are TRBV28 and TRBJ2-2; no definite D call. Trimming cost V 2 bases and J 0 bases, with 10 bases left between them. Germline V gene lookup returns CDR1 MDHEN and CDR2 SYDVKM. The CDR3 runs to 16 residues. CDR3 sequence: CASSLVPSTNTGELFF. The DNA of the CDR3 is TGTGCCAGCAGTTTAGTTCCGAGCACGAACACCGGGGAGCTGTTTTTT.

The chain joins TRBV29-1 to TRBJ2-3, with TRBD2 matching over 7 bases. Germline CDR1 reads SQVTM; CDR2 reads ANQGSEA. The CDR3 runs to 16 residues. V lost 4 bases to trimming and J lost 2 bases; unmatched junction nucleotides: 12. CDR3 amino acids: CSVVLPRAGTTDTQYF. The DNA for the CDR3 is TGCAGCGTTGTCCTGCCCCGAGCGGGGACCACAGATACGCAGTATTTT.

The CDR3 loop reads CASSPYQTSGNTIYF. In nucleotides, the CDR3 is TGTGCCAGCAGCCCCTATCAGACCTCTGGAAACACCATATATTTT. The J gene is TRBJ1-3, the V gene TRBV25-1, with D unresolved. Germline CDR1 and CDR2: MGHDK and SYGVNS. The CDR3 is 15 residues long. V lost 6 bases, J lost 0 bases, and 12 bases lay in between. The complete variable domain, with remaining parts taken from reference TRBV25-1 and TRBJ1-3, reads EADIYQTPRYLVIGTGKKITLECSQTMGHDKMYWYQQDPGMELHLIHYSYGVNSTEKGDLSSESTVSRIRTEHFPLTLESARPSHTSQYLCASSPYQTSGNTIYFGEGSWLTVV.

The rearrangement uses TRBV27 and TRBJ2-3, with a weak D call TRBD2 (6 bases). The germline gives CDR1 MNHEY, CDR2 SMNVEV (reference sequence). Trimming left V 6 bases short and J 1 base short, with 14 bases between. The length of the CDR3 is 15 residues. The CDR3 loop reads CASRHGGGGTDTQYF. CDR3 nucleotide sequence: TGTGCCAGCAGACATGGTGGCGGGGGCACAGATACGCAGTATTTT.

CDR3 in amino acids: CASSVGGTSDWEQFF. The CDR3 DNA follows: TGTGCCAGCAGCGTAGGGGGGACTAGCGATTGGGAGCAGTTCTTC. The V and J genes are TRBV9 and TRBJ2-1; 10 nucleotides agree with TRBD2. The CDR3 runs 15 residues. Germline CDR1 and CDR2: SGDLS and YYNGEE. V dropped 0 bases and J dropped 10; count of bases not matched to a gene: 7.

The chain joins TRBV6-6 to TRBJ2-7, with D possibly TRBD1 on 5 matching bases. V was trimmed by 2 bases and J by 2 bases, leaving 10 bases between them. This CDR3 is built from 14 residues. The V gene's germline CDR1 is MNHNY and CDR2 SVGAGI (reference sequence). The CDR3, as DNA: TGTGCCAGCAGTTACCAGGACACCCCCTACGAGCAGTACTTC. Encoded protein: CASSYQDTPYEQYF.

The chain has TRBV11-3 and TRBJ2-7, with D possibly matching TRBD2 (5 bases). The CDR3 consists of 14 residues. Between the trimmed V and J ends, which lost 2 bases and 7 bases, there was a span of 15 bases. The germline V gene encodes CDR1 SGHNT and CDR2 YENEEA. The CDR3 DNA reads TGTGCCAGCAGCTTATCTTTGCGTACGGGGGAGCAGTACTTC. This encodes CASSLSLRTGEQYF.

The CDR3 region has the DNA TGTGCCACCAGACAGGCCGTGGGCCGCTCTGGGGCCAACGTCCTGACTTTC. Amino acid sequence: CATRQAVGRSGANVLTF. V is TRBV21-1 and J is TRBJ2-6; the table names TRBD1, a call not compared with the DNA. TRBV21-1 is annotated as a pseudogene. The CDR3 loop spans 17 amino acids.

The chain employs TRBV4-1 and TRBJ2-1; weak D call: TRBD2 (7 bases). The CDR3 length is 17 residues. V was cut by 4 bases and J by 0 bases, with 16 bases left in between. From germline, CDR1 is MGHRA and CDR2 YSYEKL. The chain's CDR3 is CASSPNRGGSSYNEQFF. Written as DNA, the CDR3 is TGCGCCAGCAGCCCTAATAGGGGGGGAAGCTCCTACAATGAGCAGTTCTTC.

The genes are TRBV5-1 and TRBJ2-7; 8 nucleotides align to TRBD1. The germline V gene has CDR1 SGHRS and CDR2 YFSETQ. The CDR3 contains 14 residues. After removal of 0 bases from V and 7 bases from J, the junction contained 6 bases not matched to a gene. CDR3 region: CASSLGTGGGEQYF. The CDR3 DNA reads as TGCGCCAGCAGCTTGGGAACAGGGGGTGGAGAGCAGTACTTC.

Details on this clone: This same CDR3 is encoded by further DNA sequences in the sample. CDR3 nucleotides: TGTGCCAGCAGTCCGGGGCTGTCGGGGGAGACCCAGTACTTC. Translated: CASSPGLSGETQYF. This chain connects TRBV7-9 to TRBJ2-5, with D possibly called TRBD1 or TRBD2 (5 bases each). The length of the CDR3 is 14 residues. Trimming pared 6 bases from V and 5 bases from J, leaving 16 bases between. Germline CDR1 is SEHNR and CDR2 is FQNEAQ (reference sequence).

This chain links TRBV5-4 with TRBJ2-4; 13 nucleotides align to TRBD2. Germline assignment: CDR1 SGHNT and CDR2 YYREEE (reference sequence). Trimming removed 3 bases from V and 9 bases from J; junction bases left unmatched: 3. CDR3 size: 14 residues. The CDR3 DNA reads TGTGCCAGCAGCTCGGGGACTAGCGGGACCATTCAGTACTTC. This translates into CASSSGTSGTIQYF. The full variable domain, completed using reference TRBV5-4 and TRBJ2-4, is ETGVTQSPTHLIKTRGQQVTLRCSSQSGHNTVSWYQQALGQGPQFIFQYYREEENGRGNFPPRFSGLQFPNYSSELNVNALELDDSALYLCASSSGTSGTIQYFGAGTRLSVL.

This chain connects TRBV7-3 to TRBJ2-7; TRBD2 might be the D (5 bases). Germline lookup yields CDR1 SGHTA and CDR2 FQGTGA. The CDR3 consists of 15 residues. The V end lost 1 base, the J end lost 7 bases, and 17 bases lay between the germline ends. The chain's CDR3 is CASSLNPGVEGEQYF. Written as DNA, the CDR3 is TGTGCCAGCAGCTTAAACCCCGGGGTCGAAGGAGAGCAGTACTTC.

This chain connects TRBV6-1 to TRBJ2-7, with D possibly matching TRBD1 (5 bases). The CDR3 runs to 15 residues. Per germline, CDR1 MNHNS and CDR2 SASEGT. With 4 bases removed from V and 3 bases from J, the gap between germline ends came to 16 bases. In DNA form, the CDR3 reads TGTGCCAGCAGTGCCAGGGCCTTACTGAACTACGAGCAGTACTTC. Translating gives CASSARALLNYEQYF.

This rearrangement joins TRBV5-5 to TRBJ2-3, with D unclear. The CDR3 covers 15 residues. The V gene's germline CDR1 is SGHKS and CDR2 YYEKEE (reference sequence). V lost 7 bases to trimming and J lost 1 base, with 16 bases between them. The CDR3 DNA reads TGTGCCAGCTCCCCGGAGACAACTCGCACAGATACGCAGTATTTT. Translation gives CASSPETTRTDTQYF. Full variable domain (outside the CDR3, taken from reference TRBV5-5 and TRBJ2-3): DAGVTQSPTHLIKTRGQQVTLRCSPISGHKSVSWYQQVLGQGPQFIFQYYEKEERGRGNFPDRFSARQFPNYSSELNVNALLLGDSALYLCASSPETTRTDTQYFGPGTRLTVL.

The chain combines TRBV15 with TRBJ2-7, with D possibly being TRBD1 or TRBD2 (5 bases each). This CDR3 has 12 amino acids. V was shortened by 3 bases and J by 6 bases, with 9 bases between the two germline ends. Looked up from germline, CDR1 is LNHNV and CDR2 is YYDKDF (reference sequence). The CDR3 coding sequence is TGTGCCACCAGCAGGGGGCTAGCCGAGCAGTACTTC. Translated, it gives CATSRGLAEQYF.

This chain links TRBV2 with TRBJ2-7; 11 nucleotides align to TRBD1. Germline-derived CDR1 and CDR2 are SNHLY and FYNNEI. The CDR3 is 14 residues long. V gave up 6 bases and J gave up 5 bases; unmatched junction bases: 6. CDR3: CASRGDRGSNEQYF. The CDR3 coding sequence is TGTGCCAGCAGGGGGGACAGGGGGTCCAACGAGCAGTACTTC.

The genes are TRBV20-1 and TRBJ2-5; TRBD1 or TRBD2 may be the D gene (5 bases each). V lost 5 bases and J lost 11, with 15 bases in between. CDR3 size: 11 residues. Germline V gene lookup returns CDR1 DFQATT and CDR2 SNEGSKA (reference sequence). The CDR3 region is CSASPGPRQYF. The CDR3 nucleotides read TGCAGTGCTTCTCCGGGACCTAGGCAGTACTTC.